Listed below are T cell receptor beta chains from one sample, sequenced in a study of human T cells and chemical hapten exposure. TCRdb reprocessed the RACE reads with MiXCR, giving one entry per CDR3 protein. The sample contains around 130,000 distinct CDR3 sequences, approximately 10% of which appear only once. This specimen was whole blood, taken in connection with sensitization to the hapten diphenylcyclopropenone (DPC). The receptors here all came from a woman aged 50 to 65 with alopecia areata. Some clones in this sample may be carry-over from other donors' samples. Each CDR3 is given with its conserved first and last residue. D genes are given only for firm matches. Clone size is not always given. Where it is, it says once, few, many or a class for expanded clones.

j_call,d_call,v_call,clone_size,cdr3_aa,cdr3_nt
TRBJ1-3,NA,TRBV6-2/TRBV6-3,few,CASSYAGTTGNTIYF,TGTGCCAGCAGTTACGCCGGGACGACTGGAAACACCATATATTTT
TRBJ2-4,NA,TRBV7-2,NA,CASSLGSWGARSKNIQYF,TGTGCCAGCAGCTTAGGATCCTGGGGGGCGCGTAGCAAAAACATTCAGTACTTC
TRBJ2-3,TRBD1,TRBV4-3,few,CASSQEDTGGTDTQYF,TGCGCCAGCAGCCAAGAGGATACAGGGGGCACAGATACGCAGTATTTT
TRBJ2-3,TRBD2,TRBV9,many,CASSGGTSGPWGDTQYF,TGTGCCAGCAGCGGAGGGACTAGCGGCCCCTGGGGAGATACGCAGTATTTT
TRBJ1-5,TRBD1,TRBV2,few,CASSGQGLQPQHF,TGTGCCAGCAGTGGACAGGGTCTCCAGCCCCAGCATTTT
TRBJ1-4,TRBD1,TRBV20-1,few,CSASSPGTGNEKLFF,TGCAGTGCTAGTAGCCCCGGGACAGGGAATGAAAAACTGTTTTTT
TRBJ2-5,NA,TRBV29-1,NA,CSVGGETQYF,TGCAGCGTTGGGGGAGAGACCCAGTACTTC
TRBJ2-7,NA,TRBV12-3/TRBV12-4,few,CASSFSWGSYEQYF,TGTGCCAGCAGTTTTTCTTGGGGATCCTACGAGCAGTACTTC
TRBJ1-5,NA,TRBV20-1,NA,CSATRGGLSSNQPQHF,TGCAGTGCTACTCGCGGGGGCTTGAGCAGCAATCAGCCCCAGCATTTT
TRBJ2-1,TRBD1,TRBV6-2/TRBV6-3,few,CASGQGNEQFF,TGTGCCAGCGGACAGGGGAATGAGCAGTTCTTC
TRBJ2-2,TRBD2,TRBV5-1,NA,CASSSPASGSTGELFF,TGCGCCAGCAGCTCCCCTGCGAGCGGGAGTACCGGGGAGCTGTTTTTT
TRBJ2-3,NA,TRBV7-2,NA,CASSEDRRPNTDTQYF,TGTGCCAGCAGCGAGGATAGGCGTCCCAACACAGATACGCAGTATTTT
TRBJ2-6,NA,TRBV29-1,many,CSVQVGANVLTF,TGCAGCGTTCAAGTAGGGGCCAACGTCCTGACTTTC
TRBJ1-5,TRBD1,TRBV12-3/TRBV12-4,NA,CASSMGQGGNQPQHF,TGTGCCAGCAGTATGGGACAGGGGGGCAATCAGCCCCAGCATTTT
TRBJ1-3,NA,TRBV5-6,NA,CASSRPGTIYF,TGTGCCAGCAGCCGCCCGGGGACCATATATTTT
TRBJ2-1,TRBD2,TRBV29-1,few,CSVLGTSGLSYNEQFF,TGCAGCGTTTTGGGGACTAGCGGGCTCTCTTACAATGAGCAGTTCTTC
TRBJ2-7,NA,TRBV18,NA,CASSPGQGSREQYF,TGTGCCAGCTCACCGGGGCAGGGCTCTCGCGAGCAGTACTTC
TRBJ1-3,NA,TRBV7-2,NA,CASSLVRTGNTIYF,TGTGCCAGCAGCTTGGTCAGAACTGGAAACACCATATATTTT
TRBJ1-5,NA,TRBV2,NA,CASSAWDALPPQHF,TGTGCCAGCAGTGCATGGGACGCCCTACCGCCCCAGCATTTT